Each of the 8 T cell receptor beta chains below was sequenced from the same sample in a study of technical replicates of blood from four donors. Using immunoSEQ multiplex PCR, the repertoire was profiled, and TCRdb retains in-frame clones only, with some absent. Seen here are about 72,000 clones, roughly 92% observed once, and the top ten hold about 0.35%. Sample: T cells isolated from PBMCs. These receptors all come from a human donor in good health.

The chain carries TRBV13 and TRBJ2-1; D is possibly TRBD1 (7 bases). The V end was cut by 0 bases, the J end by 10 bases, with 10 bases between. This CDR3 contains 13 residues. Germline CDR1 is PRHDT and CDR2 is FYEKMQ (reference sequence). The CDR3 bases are TGTGCCAGCAGCTTAGGACAGGGGAGGGAGCAGTTCTTC. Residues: CASSLGQGREQFF.

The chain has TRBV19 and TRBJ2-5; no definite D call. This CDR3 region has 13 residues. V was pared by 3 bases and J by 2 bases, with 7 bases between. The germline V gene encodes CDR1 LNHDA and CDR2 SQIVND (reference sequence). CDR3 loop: CASSIARQETQYF. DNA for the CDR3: TGTGCCAGTAGTATTGCCAGACAAGAGACCCAGTACTTC.

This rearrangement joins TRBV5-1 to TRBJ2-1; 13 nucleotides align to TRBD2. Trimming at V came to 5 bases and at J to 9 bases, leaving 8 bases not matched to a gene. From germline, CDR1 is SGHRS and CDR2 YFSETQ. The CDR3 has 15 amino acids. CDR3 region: CASSPGLAGLGEQFF. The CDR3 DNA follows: TGCGCCAGCAGTCCGGGACTAGCGGGATTAGGTGAGCAGTTCTTC. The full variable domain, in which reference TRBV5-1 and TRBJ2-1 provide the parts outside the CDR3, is KAGVTQTPRYLIKTRGQQVTLSCSPISGHRSVSWYQQTPGQGLQFLFEYFSETQRNKGNFPGRFSGRQFSNSRSEMNVSTLELGDSALYLCASSPGLAGLGEQFFGPGTRLTVL.

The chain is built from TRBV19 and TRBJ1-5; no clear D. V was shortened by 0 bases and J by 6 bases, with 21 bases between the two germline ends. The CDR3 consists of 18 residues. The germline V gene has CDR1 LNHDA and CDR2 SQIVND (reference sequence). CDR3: CASSIDPGIPDGGQPQHF. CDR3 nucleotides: TGTGCCAGTAGTATAGATCCTGGGATACCTGATGGAGGTCAGCCCCAGCATTTT.

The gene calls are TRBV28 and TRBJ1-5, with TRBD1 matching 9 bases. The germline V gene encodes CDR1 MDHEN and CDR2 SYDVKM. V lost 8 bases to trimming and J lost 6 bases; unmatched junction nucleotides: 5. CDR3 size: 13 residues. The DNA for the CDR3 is TGTGCCAGCTCGTTACAGGGGGCTCAGCCCCAGCATTTT. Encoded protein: CASSLQGAQPQHF. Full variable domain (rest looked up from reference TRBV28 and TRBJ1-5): DVKVTQSSRYLVKRTGEKVFLECVQDMDHENMFWYRQDPGLGLRLIYFSYDVKMKEKGDIPEGYSVSREKKERFSLILESASTNQTSMYLCASSLQGAQPQHFGDGTRLSIL.

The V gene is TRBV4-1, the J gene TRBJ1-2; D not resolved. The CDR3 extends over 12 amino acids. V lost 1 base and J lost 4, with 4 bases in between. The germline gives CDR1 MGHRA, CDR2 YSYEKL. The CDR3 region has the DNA TGCGCCAGCAGCCAAGGGCTCTATGGCTACACCTTC. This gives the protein CASSQGLYGYTF.

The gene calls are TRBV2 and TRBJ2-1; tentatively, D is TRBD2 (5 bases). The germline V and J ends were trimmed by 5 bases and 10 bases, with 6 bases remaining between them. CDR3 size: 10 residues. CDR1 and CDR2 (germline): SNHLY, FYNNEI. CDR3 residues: CASSLAEQFF. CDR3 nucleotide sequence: TGTGCCAGCAGTTTAGCGGAGCAGTTCTTC.

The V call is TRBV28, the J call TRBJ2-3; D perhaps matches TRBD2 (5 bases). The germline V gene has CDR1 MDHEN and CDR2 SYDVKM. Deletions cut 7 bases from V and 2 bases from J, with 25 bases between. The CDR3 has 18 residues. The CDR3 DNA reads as TGTGCCAGCAACGGACTCCTGGACTGGCCCCTAGTCACAGATACGCAGTATTTT. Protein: CASNGLLDWPLVTDTQYF.